This T cell receptor beta chain came from a study of T-cell reconstitution after alpha-beta-depleted transplantation in children. Library preparation (for TCRbeta) was performed with unique molecular identifiers. MiXCR was run by TCRdb on the PCR reads, yielding one entry per CDR3 protein. This sample has about 270,000 distinct CDR3 sequences, with 9.5% to 10% found just once. Trimming left V 2 bases short and J 8 bases short, with 10 bases between. The CDR3 loop spans 13 amino acids. This clonotype has a handful of counts. Sequencing was performed on PBMCs from the stem cell graft donor, taken from the stem cell graft. The gene calls are TRBV12-3 or TRBV12-4 and TRBJ1-5, with a weak D call TRBD1 (5 bases). The sequence came from a human donor who donated a stem cell graft to a child with SCID. Here the CDR3 DNA reads TGTGCCAGCAGTTTACAGGGAGTAGAGCCCCAGCATTTT. Protein: CASSLQGVEPQHF.